This TCR beta chain was identified in a study of PD-L1 blockade in urothelial cancer. Spike-ins of synthetic TCR analog templates went into each PCR. Profiled with immunoSEQ multiplex PCR; TCRdb holds only in-frame clones, not every one. This sample has around 110,000 clones, with 80% to 90% found just once. Time point here: peripheral blood 6 weeks after treatment start. The study enrolled patients with locally advanced or metastatic urothelial carcinoma. The CDR3 contains 14 residues. Germline V gene data show CDR1 as SGHVS and CDR2 as FQNEAQ. V was trimmed by 5 bases and J by 3 bases, leaving 13 bases between them.

The sequencing used PBMCs, collected around atezolizumab (anti-PD-L1) treatment. The receptor's source is a man aged 55 to 70 with urothelial cancer. The chain employs TRBV7-8 and TRBJ1-1, with D uncertain. The CDR3 DNA reads as TGTGCCAGCAGCCCACTAGGATCCTACACTGAAGCTTTCTTT. Translating it yields CASSPLGSYTEAFF.